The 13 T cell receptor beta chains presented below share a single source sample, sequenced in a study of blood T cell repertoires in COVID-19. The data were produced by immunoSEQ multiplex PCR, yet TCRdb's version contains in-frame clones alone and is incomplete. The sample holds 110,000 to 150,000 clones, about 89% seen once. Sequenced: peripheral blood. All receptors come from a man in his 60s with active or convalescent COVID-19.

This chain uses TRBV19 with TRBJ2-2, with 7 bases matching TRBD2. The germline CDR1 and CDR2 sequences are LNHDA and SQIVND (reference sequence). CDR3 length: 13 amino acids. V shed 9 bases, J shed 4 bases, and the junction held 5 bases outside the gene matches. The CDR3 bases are TGTGCCAGCGAGACTAGCTTCACCGGGGAGCTGTTTTTT. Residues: CASETSFTGELFF.

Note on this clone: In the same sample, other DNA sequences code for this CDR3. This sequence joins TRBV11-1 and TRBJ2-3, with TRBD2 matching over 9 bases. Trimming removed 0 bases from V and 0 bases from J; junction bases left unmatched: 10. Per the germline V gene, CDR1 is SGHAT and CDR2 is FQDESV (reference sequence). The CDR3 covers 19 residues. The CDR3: CASSLAGSRLAASTDTQYF. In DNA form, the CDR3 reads TGTGCCAGCAGCTTAGCAGGATCAAGACTAGCGGCTAGCACAGATACGCAGTATTTT.

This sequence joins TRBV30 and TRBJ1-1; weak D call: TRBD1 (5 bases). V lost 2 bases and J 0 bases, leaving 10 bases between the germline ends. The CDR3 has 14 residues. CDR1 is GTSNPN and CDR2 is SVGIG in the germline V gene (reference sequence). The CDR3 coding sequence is TGTGCCTGGAGTTTAGGAGGGGTGAACACTGAAGCTTTCTTT. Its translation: CAWSLGGVNTEAFF.

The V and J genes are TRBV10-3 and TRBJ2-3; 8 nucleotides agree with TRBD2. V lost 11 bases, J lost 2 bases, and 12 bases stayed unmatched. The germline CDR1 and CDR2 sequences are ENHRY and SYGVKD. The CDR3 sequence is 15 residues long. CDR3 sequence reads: CASKAGGGLTDTQYF. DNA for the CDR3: TGTGCCTCAAAGGCGGGCGGGGGGCTCACAGATACGCAGTATTTT.

The CDR3 protein is CASSRTGVGNQPQHF. The CDR3 region has the DNA TGTGCCAGCAGTCGGACAGGGGTAGGCAATCAGCCCCAGCATTTT. The chain carries TRBV6-5 and TRBJ1-5; the match to TRBD1 covers 9 bases. This CDR3 spans 15 amino acids. V lost 5 bases and J lost 2; bases outside the gene matches: 4. Germline loops: CDR1 MNHEY, CDR2 SVGAGI.

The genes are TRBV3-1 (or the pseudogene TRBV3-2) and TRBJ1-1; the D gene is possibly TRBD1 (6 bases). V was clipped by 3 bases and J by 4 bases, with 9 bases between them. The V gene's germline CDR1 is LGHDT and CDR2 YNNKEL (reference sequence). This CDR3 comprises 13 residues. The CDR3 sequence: CASSHRGGTEAFF. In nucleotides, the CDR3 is TGTGCCAGCAGCCACAGAGGGGGCACTGAAGCTTTCTTT.

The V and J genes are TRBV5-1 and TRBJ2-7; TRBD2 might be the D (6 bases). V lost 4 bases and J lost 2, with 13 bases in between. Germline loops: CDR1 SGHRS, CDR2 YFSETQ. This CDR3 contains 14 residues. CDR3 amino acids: CASSAGLLTYEQYF. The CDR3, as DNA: TGCGCCAGCAGCGCGGGACTCCTTACCTACGAGCAGTACTTC.

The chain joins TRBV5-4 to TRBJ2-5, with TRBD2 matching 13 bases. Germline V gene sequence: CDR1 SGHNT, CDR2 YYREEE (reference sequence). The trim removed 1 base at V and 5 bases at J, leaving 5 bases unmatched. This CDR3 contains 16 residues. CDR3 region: CASSLRLAGGYETQYF. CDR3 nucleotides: TGTGCCAGCAGCTTGAGACTAGCGGGGGGTTATGAGACCCAGTACTTC. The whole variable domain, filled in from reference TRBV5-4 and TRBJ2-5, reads ETGVTQSPTHLIKTRGQQVTLRCSSQSGHNTVSWYQQALGQGPQFIFQYYREEENGRGNFPPRFSGLQFPNYSSELNVNALELDDSALYLCASSLRLAGGYETQYFGPGTRLLVL.

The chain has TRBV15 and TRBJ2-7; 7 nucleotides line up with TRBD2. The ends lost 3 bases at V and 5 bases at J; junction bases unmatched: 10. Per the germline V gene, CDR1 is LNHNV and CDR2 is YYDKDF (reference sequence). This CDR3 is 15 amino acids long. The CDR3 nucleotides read TGTGCCACCAGCAGCCACGGACTCCGGGGGGACGAGCAGTACTTC. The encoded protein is CATSSHGLRGDEQYF. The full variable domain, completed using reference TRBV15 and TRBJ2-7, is DAMVIQNPRYQVTQFGKPVTLSCSQTLNHNVMYWYQQKSSQAPKLLFHYYDKDFNNEADTPDNFQSRRPNTSFCFLDIRSPGLGDTAMYLCATSSHGLRGDEQYFGPGTRLTVT.

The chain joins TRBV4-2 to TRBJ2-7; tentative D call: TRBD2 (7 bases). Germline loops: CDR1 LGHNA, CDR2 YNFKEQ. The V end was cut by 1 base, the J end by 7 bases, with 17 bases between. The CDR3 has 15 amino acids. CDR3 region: CASSQGMGGPREQYF. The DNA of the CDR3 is TGTGCCAGCAGCCAAGGGATGGGGGGGCCTAGGGAGCAGTACTTC.

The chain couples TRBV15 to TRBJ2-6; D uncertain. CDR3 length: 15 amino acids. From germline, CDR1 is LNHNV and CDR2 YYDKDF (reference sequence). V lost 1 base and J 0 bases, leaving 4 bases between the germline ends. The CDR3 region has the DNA TGTGCCACCAGCAGAGCAGGCTCTGGGGCCAACGTCCTGACTTTC. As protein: CATSRAGSGANVLTF.

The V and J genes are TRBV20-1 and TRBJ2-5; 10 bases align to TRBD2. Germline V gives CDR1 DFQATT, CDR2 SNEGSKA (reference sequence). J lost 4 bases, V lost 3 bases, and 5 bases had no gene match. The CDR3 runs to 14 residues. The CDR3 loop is CSASERGGIETQYF. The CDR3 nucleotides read TGCAGTGCTAGTGAGCGGGGGGGCATAGAGACCCAGTACTTC.

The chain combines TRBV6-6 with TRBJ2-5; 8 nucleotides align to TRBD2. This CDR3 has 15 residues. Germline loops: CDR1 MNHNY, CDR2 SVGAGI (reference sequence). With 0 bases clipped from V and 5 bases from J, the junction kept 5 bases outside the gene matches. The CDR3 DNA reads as TGTGCCAGCAGTTACTCCAGCGGGGGTAGGGAGACCCAGTACTTC. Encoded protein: CASSYSSGGRETQYF.